A selection of T cell receptor beta chains follows, all from one sample in a study of CD8 T cells in ankylosing spondylitis. One entry per CDR3 protein results from TCRdb running MiXCR on the 5' RACE reads. The sample contains fewer than 25,000 distinct CDR3 sequences, 10% to 15% of which appear only once. Sequenced material: blood. The source of these receptors is a male donor with ankylosing spondylitis or in good health (not recorded which). Both conserved end residues are part of each CDR3. The order of the fields is D gene, J gene, clone size, V gene, CDR3 protein, CDR3 DNA. D genes are given only for firm matches. Some rows mark clone size as missing; the rest say once, few, many or name a class of expanded clone.

d_call: -
j_call: TRBJ1-1
clone_size: many
v_call: TRBV4-1
cdr3_aa: CASSQVSAGYYMNTEAFF
cdr3_nt: TGCGCCAGCAGCCAGGTTTCCGCCGGATACTACATGAACACTGAAGCTTTCTTT

d_call: -
j_call: TRBJ2-3
clone_size: -
v_call: TRBV5-4
cdr3_aa: CASSPRTGGYRDTQYF
cdr3_nt: TGTGCCAGCAGCCCGCGGACGGGGGGCTACCGAGATACGCAGTATTTT

d_call: -
j_call: TRBJ2-2
clone_size: many
v_call: TRBV5-1
cdr3_aa: CASSSQTSSGELFF
cdr3_nt: TGCGCCAGCAGCTCGCAAACTAGCTCCGGGGAGCTGTTTTTT

d_call: TRBD1
j_call: TRBJ2-1
clone_size: many
v_call: TRBV12-3/TRBV12-4
cdr3_aa: CASSADRVTYNEQFF
cdr3_nt: TGTGCCAGCAGTGCGGACAGGGTTACCTACAATGAGCAGTTCTTC

d_call: -
j_call: TRBJ2-2
clone_size: -
v_call: TRBV28
cdr3_aa: CASRGGLNTGELFF
cdr3_nt: TGTGCCAGCAGGGGGGGACTGAACACCGGGGAGCTGTTTTTT

d_call: -
j_call: TRBJ2-1
clone_size: -
v_call: TRBV5-1
cdr3_aa: CASSPGFYNEQFF
cdr3_nt: TGCGCCAGCAGCCCGGGGTTCTACAATGAGCAGTTCTTC

d_call: -
j_call: TRBJ2-1
clone_size: -
v_call: TRBV12-3/TRBV12-4
cdr3_aa: CASSFTDEQFF
cdr3_nt: TGTGCCAGCAGTTTTACGGATGAGCAGTTCTTC

d_call: TRBD1
j_call: TRBJ1-1
clone_size: many
v_call: TRBV29-1
cdr3_aa: CSVEGDRNTEAFF
cdr3_nt: TGCAGCGTTGAGGGGGACAGAAACACTGAAGCTTTCTTT

d_call: TRBD2
j_call: TRBJ2-2
clone_size: many
v_call: TRBV12-3/TRBV12-4
cdr3_aa: CASSLVYRTSGADGELFF
cdr3_nt: TGTGCCAGCAGTTTAGTGTATAGGACTAGCGGGGCCGACGGGGAGCTGTTTTTT

d_call: -
j_call: TRBJ1-1
clone_size: many
v_call: TRBV6-5
cdr3_aa: CASSYTPGSHGYGMNTEAFF
cdr3_nt: TGTGCCAGCAGTTACACCCCCGGGTCCCACGGGTACGGGATGAACACTGAAGCTTTCTTT

d_call: -
j_call: TRBJ1-1
clone_size: -
v_call: TRBV5-5
cdr3_aa: CASSVTRMNTEAFF
cdr3_nt: TGTGCCAGCAGCGTCACAAGGATGAACACTGAAGCTTTCTTT

d_call: -
j_call: TRBJ2-1
clone_size: many
v_call: TRBV7-3
cdr3_aa: CASSLSALNNEQFF
cdr3_nt: TGTGCCAGCAGCTTATCGGCCCTAAACAATGAGCAGTTCTTC

d_call: -
j_call: TRBJ2-7
clone_size: -
v_call: TRBV21-1
cdr3_aa: CASSTHWPGPSYEQYF
cdr3_nt: TGTGCCAGCAGCACTCATTGGCCAGGGCCTTCCTACGAGCAGTACTTC

d_call: TRBD2
j_call: TRBJ2-3
clone_size: few
v_call: TRBV4-3
cdr3_aa: CASSRGLAGADTQYF
cdr3_nt: TGCGCCAGCAGCCGTGGACTAGCGGGGGCAGATACGCAGTATTTT

d_call: -
j_call: TRBJ2-4
clone_size: few
v_call: TRBV5-1
cdr3_aa: CASSLDRAKNIQYF
cdr3_nt: TGCGCCAGCAGCTTGGACAGGGCCAAAAACATTCAGTACTTC